Below are 19 T cell receptor beta chains sequenced from a single sample in a study of identical twins. TCRdb re-analysed the 5' RACE reads in MiXCR, keeping a single row per CDR3 protein. The data hold about 920,000 distinct CDR3 sequences, with roughly 12% observed a single time. In addition, the sample was reused for a study of yellow fever vaccine responses in identical twins.

Sequenced material: PBMCs. All receptors derive from a woman younger than 35 in good health.

In this sample, this clonotype turned up once. V gene TRBV12-3 or TRBV12-4 combines with J gene TRBJ2-3; maybe TRBD2 (6 bases). V was clipped by 10 bases and J by 0 bases, with 26 bases between them. The CDR3 contains 18 residues. CDR3 coding DNA: TGTGCCATCTGTCATGGGCTTCTGGGGGGATATAGCACAGATACGCAGTATTTT. This sequence encodes CAICHGLLGGYSTDTQYF.

The table lists this clonotype with many counts. This chain joins TRBV6-1 and TRBJ2-7; perhaps D is TRBD1 or TRBD2 (5 bases each). Germline V CDR1 and CDR2: MNHNS, SASEGT. The V end lost 6 bases, the J end lost 6 bases, and 15 bases lay between the germline ends. This CDR3 comprises 13 residues. CDR3 coding DNA: TGTGCCAGCAGCCACGAGCCGGGGCCCGAGCAGTACTTC. Protein: CASSHEPGPEQYF.

The chain is built from TRBV5-6 and TRBJ2-4, with 16 bases aligning to TRBD2. CDR3 length equals 20 residues. V was pared by 4 bases and J by 0 bases, with 10 bases of the junction left unmatched. In germline, CDR1 is SGHDT, CDR2 YYEEEE. The chain's CDR3 is CASSPEWGTSGREAKNIQYF. As DNA, the CDR3 is TGTGCCAGCAGCCCGGAGTGGGGGACTAGCGGGAGGGAAGCCAAAAACATTCAGTACTTC.

This clonotype was picked up a small number of times. The chain combines TRBV29-1 with TRBJ1-1; D might be TRBD1 (6 bases). The CDR3 length is 13 residues. V was shortened by 7 bases and J by 4 bases, with 16 bases between the two germline ends. Germline CDR1 reads SQVTM; CDR2 reads ANQGSEA. The CDR3 here is CSAEGQMGTEAFF. CDR3 coding DNA: TGCAGCGCCGAAGGACAGATGGGCACTGAAGCTTTCTTT.

The rearrangement joins TRBV7-6 to TRBJ2-7, with D uncertain. Germline CDR1 is SGHVS and CDR2 is FNYEAQ. Trimming stripped 1 base from V and 3 bases from J, with 10 bases between. There are 14 residues in the CDR3. Here the CDR3 DNA reads TGTGCCAGCAGCTTAGAGCCAGGAAACTACGAGCAGTACGTC. Translating gives CASSLEPGNYEQYV.

The chain uses TRBV28 and TRBJ1-5, with D maybe TRBD1 (6 bases). Germline V gene data show CDR1 as MDHEN and CDR2 as SYDVKM. V gave up 3 bases and J gave up 10 bases, with 16 bases separating them. The CDR3 runs to 14 residues. As DNA, the CDR3 is TGTGCCAGCAGTTTGTTCCGAGGGGGTCCCCCCCAGCATTTT. Its translation: CASSLFRGGPPQHF.

This clonotype appeared a few times. The chain recombines TRBV11-2 with TRBJ2-7, with 12 bases fitting TRBD2. CDR1 SGHAT and CDR2 FQNNGV come from the germline V gene. This CDR3 has 14 residues. CDR3 residues: CATSGGSAFYEQYV. The CDR3 bases are TGTGCAACTAGCGGGGGGTCAGCGTTTTACGAGCAGTACGTC.

The CDR3 protein is CASSEESGSYNEQFF. CDR3 sequence (DNA): TGTGCCAGCAGTGAAGAGAGCGGTTCCTACAATGAGCAGTTCTTC. The chain carries TRBV2 and TRBJ2-1; weak D call: TRBD2 (5 bases). Trimming stripped 1 base from V and 1 base from J, with 8 bases between. Per germline, CDR1 SNHLY and CDR2 FYNNEI. The CDR3 is made up of 15 amino acids.

This clonotype was seen ten or more times. J is TRBJ1-5 and V is TRBV3-1, with D unresolved. V lost 5 bases, J lost 9 bases, and 11 bases lay in between. Germline loops: CDR1 LGHDT, CDR2 YNNKEL (reference sequence). The CDR3 spans 12 residues. As DNA, the CDR3 is TGTGCCAGCAGCGTCCACCCGGGGCCCCAGCATTTT. Translated, it gives CASSVHPGPQHF.

This sequence joins TRBV10-2 and TRBJ2-1, with 9 positions matching TRBD2. The CDR3 is 15 amino acids. In germline, CDR1 is WSHSY, CDR2 SAAADI. V lost 6 bases, J lost 6 bases, and 9 bases stayed unmatched. The CDR3 nucleotides read TGCGCCAGCAGACTAGCGGGTACCAATGGCAATGAGCAGTTCTTC. It specifies CASRLAGTNGNEQFF.

This clonotype was seen a few times. V is TRBV5-6 and J is TRBJ2-7, with TRBD1 matching over 9 bases. J was trimmed by 1 base and V by 1 base; bases with no gene match: 3. Germline assignment: CDR1 SGHDT and CDR2 YYEEEE. The CDR3 is 15 amino acids. The CDR3: CASSLPGQGSYEQYV. The CDR3 region has the DNA TGTGCCAGCAGCTTGCCGGGACAGGGTTCCTACGAGCAGTACGTC.

This clonotype turned up a few times. The rearrangement uses TRBV10-3 and TRBJ2-3; no clear D gene. The CDR3 runs 11 residues. Germline CDR1 ENHRY, CDR2 SYGVKD. V was cut by 6 bases and J by 6 bases, with 7 bases left in between. The CDR3 reads CAIREGDTQYF. The CDR3 region has the DNA TGTGCCATCAGGGAAGGGGATACGCAGTATTTT.

In this sample, this clonotype turned up a few times. The chain recombines TRBV12-3 or TRBV12-4 with TRBJ2-5; D possibly corresponds to TRBD1 (6 bases). V was cut by 3 bases and J by 1 base, with 9 bases left in between. This CDR3 spans 14 amino acids. The CDR3 protein is CASSLGHRQETQYF. CDR3 sequence (DNA): TGTGCCAGCAGTTTGGGACACCGCCAAGAGACCCAGTACTTC.

In its sample, this clonotype was seen many times. The chain has TRBV4-2 and TRBJ2-4, with 10 bases aligning to TRBD2. CDR3 length: 19 residues. CDR1 is LGHNA and CDR2 is YNFKEQ in the germline V gene. V was pared by 0 bases and J by 5 bases, with 13 bases of the junction left unmatched. Here the CDR3 reads CASSQDRIAGLADQNIQYF. As DNA, the CDR3 is TGTGCCAGCAGCCAAGATCGTATAGCCGGACTAGCGGATCAAAACATTCAGTACTTC.

This clonotype was observed many times. The chain carries TRBV12-3 or TRBV12-4 and TRBJ2-1, with 7 positions matching TRBD2. The length of the CDR3 is 16 residues. The J segment lost 0 bases and the V segment lost 3 bases, leaving 5 bases of the junction unmatched. CDR3 residues: CASSFGGGSSYNEQFF. CDR3 nucleotides: TGTGCCAGCAGTTTCGGGGGAGGGAGCTCCTACAATGAGCAGTTCTTC.

This clonotype was counted ten times or more. The J gene is TRBJ2-3, the V gene TRBV7-9; TRBD2 agrees at 9 bases. The germline gives CDR1 SEHNR, CDR2 FQNEAQ (reference sequence). The CDR3 covers 15 residues. V was pared by 3 bases and J by 7 bases, with 8 bases of the junction left unmatched. The CDR3 DNA follows: TGTGCCAGCAGCTTGGTGCCAGCGGGGGGTAATACGCAGTATTTT. It translates to CASSLVPAGGNTQYF. Full variable domain (rest looked up from reference TRBV7-9 and TRBJ2-3): DTGVSQNPRHKITKRGQNVTFRCDPISEHNRLYWYRQTLGQGPEFLTYFQNEAQLEKSRLLSDRFSAERPKGSFSTLEIQRTEQGDSAMYLCASSLVPAGGNTQYFGPGTRLTVL.

This chain connects TRBV10-3 to TRBJ2-3, with D possibly TRBD2 on 5 matching bases. Germline CDR1 and CDR2: ENHRY and SYGVKD. Trimming shortened V by 7 bases and J by 1 base, and 9 bases separated the two germline ends. The CDR3 is 13 amino acids. The CDR3 here is CAIMGSGTDTQYF. As DNA, the CDR3 is TGTGCCATCATGGGGAGCGGCACAGATACGCAGTATTTT.

This rearrangement joins TRBV20-1 to TRBJ2-4; D is perhaps TRBD2 (6 bases). V lost 6 bases and J 9 bases, leaving 15 bases between the germline ends. Germline lookup yields CDR1 DFQATT and CDR2 SNEGSKA (reference sequence). CDR3 length: 12 amino acids. The CDR3 sequence is CSAGDSWGIQYF. CDR3 bases: TGCAGTGCCGGGGACTCCTGGGGCATTCAGTACTTC.

This clonotype was recorded a few times. The rearrangement uses TRBV12-3 or TRBV12-4 and TRBJ2-7; possible D gene TRBD1, 5 bases. The germline V and J ends were trimmed by 6 bases and 2 bases, with 17 bases remaining between them. CDR3 length: 15 residues. CDR3 nucleotide sequence: TGTGCCAGCAGCCCTCAGGGTCCCGAAGCCTACGAGCAGTACTTC. Translation: CASSPQGPEAYEQYF.